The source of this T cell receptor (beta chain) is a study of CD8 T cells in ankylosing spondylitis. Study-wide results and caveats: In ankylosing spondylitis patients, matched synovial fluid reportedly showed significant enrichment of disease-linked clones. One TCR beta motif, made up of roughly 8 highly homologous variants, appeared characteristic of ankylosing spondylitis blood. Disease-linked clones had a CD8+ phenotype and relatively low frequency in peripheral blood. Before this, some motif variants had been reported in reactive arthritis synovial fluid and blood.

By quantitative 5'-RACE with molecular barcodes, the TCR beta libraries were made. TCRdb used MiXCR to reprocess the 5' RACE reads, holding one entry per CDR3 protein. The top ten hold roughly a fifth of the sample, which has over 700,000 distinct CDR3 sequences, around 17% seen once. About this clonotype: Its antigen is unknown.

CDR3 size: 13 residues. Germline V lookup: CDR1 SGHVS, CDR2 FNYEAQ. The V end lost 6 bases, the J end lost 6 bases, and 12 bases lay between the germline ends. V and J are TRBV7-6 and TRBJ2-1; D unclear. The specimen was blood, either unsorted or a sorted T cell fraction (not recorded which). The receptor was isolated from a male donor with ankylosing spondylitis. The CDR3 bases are TGTGCCAGCAGACAAAGTGTGGGCAATGAGCAGTTCTTC. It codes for CASRQSVGNEQFF. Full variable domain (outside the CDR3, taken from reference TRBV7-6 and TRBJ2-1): GAGVSQSPRYKVTKRGQDVALRCDPISGHVSLYWYRQALGQGPEFLTYFNYEAQQDKSGLPNDRFSAERPEGSISTLTIQRTEQRDSAMYRCASRQSVGNEQFFGPGTRLTVL.